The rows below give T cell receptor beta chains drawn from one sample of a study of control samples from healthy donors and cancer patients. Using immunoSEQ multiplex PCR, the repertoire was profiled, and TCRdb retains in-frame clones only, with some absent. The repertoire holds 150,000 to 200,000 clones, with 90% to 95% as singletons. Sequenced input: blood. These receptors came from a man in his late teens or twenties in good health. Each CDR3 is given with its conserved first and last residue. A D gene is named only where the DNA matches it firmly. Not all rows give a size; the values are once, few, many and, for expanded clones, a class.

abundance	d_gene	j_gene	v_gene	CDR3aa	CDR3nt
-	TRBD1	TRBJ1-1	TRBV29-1	CSVARGPVEPEAFF	TGCAGCGTTGCCAGGGGGCCGGTAGAGCCTGAAGCTTTCTTT
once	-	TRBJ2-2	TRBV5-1	CASSLTGGQPGELFF	TGCGCCAGCAGCTTAACGGGGGGACAACCCGGGGAGCTGTTTTTT
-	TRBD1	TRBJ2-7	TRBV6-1	CASSELGQGGSYEQYF	TGTGCCAGCAGTGAATTGGGACAGGGCGGATCCTACGAGCAGTACTTC
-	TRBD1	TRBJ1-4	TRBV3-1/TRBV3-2	CASSQSRTGGGEKLFF	TGTGCCAGCAGCCAATCCAGAACAGGGGGCGGTGAAAAACTGTTTTTT
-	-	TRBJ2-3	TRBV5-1	CASSLGTGTYSTDTQYF	TGCGCCAGCAGCTTGGGGACCGGGACCTATAGCACAGATACGCAGTATTTT
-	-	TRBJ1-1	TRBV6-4	CASSDSLGRENSLTEAFF	TGTGCCAGCAGTGACTCCTTGGGCAGGGAAAATAGTCTCACTGAAGCTTTCTTT
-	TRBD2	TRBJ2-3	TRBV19	CASSIEGGGGLLTQYF	TGTGCCAGTAGTATAGAGGGCGGGGGGGGCCTGTTAACGCAGTATTTT
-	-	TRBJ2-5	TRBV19	CASSVGGQGKETQYF	TGTGCCAGTAGTGTCGGGGGGCAGGGTAAGGAGACCCAGTACTTC
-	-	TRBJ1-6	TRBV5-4	CASSLDLNSPLHF	TGTGCCAGCAGCTTGGATCTAAATTCACCCCTCCACTTT
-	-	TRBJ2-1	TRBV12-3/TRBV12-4	CASSLGEAYQFF	TGTGCCAGCAGTTTAGGTGAGGCGTACCAGTTCTTC
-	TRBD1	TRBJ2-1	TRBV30	CAWSLGGGNEQFF	TGTGCCTGGAGTCTAGGGGGCGGGAATGAGCAGTTCTTC
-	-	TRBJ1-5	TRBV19	CASMRWDSNQPQHF	TGTGCCAGTATGAGGTGGGATAGCAATCAGCCCCAGCATTTT
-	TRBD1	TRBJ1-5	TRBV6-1	CASSEWFAGGANQPQHF	TGTGCCAGCAGTGAATGGTTTGCAGGGGGCGCGAATCAGCCCCAGCATTTT
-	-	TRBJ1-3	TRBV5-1	CASSLAGAPTGNTIYF	TGCGCCAGCAGCTTGGCAGGGGCTCCGACTGGAAACACCATATATTTT
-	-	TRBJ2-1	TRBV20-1	CSAPRVGEQFF	TGCAGTGCCCCGAGGGTGGGTGAGCAGTTCTTC
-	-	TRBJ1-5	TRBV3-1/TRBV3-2	CASSQGLGAGQPQHF	TGTGCCAGCAGCCAAGGACTGGGCGCGGGTCAGCCCCAGCATTTT
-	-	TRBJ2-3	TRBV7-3	CASSLPRTDTQYF	TGTGCCAGCAGCTTACCGAGGACAGATACGCAGTATTTT
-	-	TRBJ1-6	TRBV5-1	CASSEGGPGVTLHF	TGCGCCAGCAGCGAGGGGGGTCCGGGCGTAACCCTCCACTTT
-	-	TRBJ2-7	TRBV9	CASSVGDSGEGEQYF	TGTGCCAGCAGCGTAGGCGATAGCGGTGAGGGCGAGCAGTACTTC
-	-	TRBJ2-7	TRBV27	CASSLKTGSSYEQYF	TGTGCCAGCAGTCTCAAGACGGGGAGCTCCTACGAGCAGTACTTC
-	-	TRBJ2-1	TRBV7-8	CASGMKSPSSYNEQFF	TGTGCCAGCGGTATGAAGAGCCCGAGCTCCTACAATGAGCAGTTCTTC
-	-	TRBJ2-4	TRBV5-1	CASSPGFPGVNIQYF	TGCGCCAGCAGCCCGGGGTTTCCGGGGGTGAACATTCAGTACTTC
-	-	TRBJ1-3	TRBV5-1	CASSFEGSRSGNTIYF	TGCGCCAGCAGCTTTGAAGGGTCTCGTTCTGGAAACACCATATATTTT
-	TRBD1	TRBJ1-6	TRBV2	CASTSNRGDSPLHF	TGTGCCAGCACAAGCAACAGGGGGGATTCACCCCTCCACTTT
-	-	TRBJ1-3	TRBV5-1	CASSLAGGTGNTIYF	TGCGCCAGCAGCTTGGCGGGAGGCACTGGAAACACCATATATTTT
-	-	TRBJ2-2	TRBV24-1	CATSDDRDGRNTGELFF	TGTGCCACCAGTGATGACCGGGACGGTAGGAACACCGGGGAGCTGTTTTTT
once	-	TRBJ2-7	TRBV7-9	CASSQQMGQENF	TGTGCCAGCAGCCAACAAATGGGTCAGGAGAACTTC
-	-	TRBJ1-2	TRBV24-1	CATSERSYGYTF	TGTGCCACCAGCGAGAGAAGCTATGGCTACACCTTC
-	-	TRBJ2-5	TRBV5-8	CASSHGQLQEAQYF	TGTGCCAGCAGCCATGGACAGCTACAAGAGGCCCAGTACTTC
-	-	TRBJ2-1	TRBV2	CASRAYNEQFF	TGTGCCAGCAGGGCTTACAATGAGCAGTTCTTC
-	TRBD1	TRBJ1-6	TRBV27	CASSLWGTGGFWNSPLHF	TGTGCCAGCAGTTTATGGGGGACAGGGGGGTTTTGGAACTCACCCCTCCACTTT
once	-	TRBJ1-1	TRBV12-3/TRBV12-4	CASSLNGRTEAFF	TGTGCCAGCAGTTTGAACGGTCGAACTGAAGCTTTCTTT
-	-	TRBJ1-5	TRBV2	CASSGTSQDQPQHF	TGTGCCAGCAGTGGGACATCCCAAGATCAGCCCCAGCATTTT
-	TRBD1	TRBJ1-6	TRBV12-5	CASGRDREGLNSPLHF	TGTGCTAGTGGCCGGGACAGAGAGGGGCTTAATTCACCCCTCCACTTT
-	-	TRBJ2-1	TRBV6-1	CASSGIQVSSYNEQFF	TGTGCCAGCAGTGGAATACAGGTGAGCTCCTACAATGAGCAGTTCTTC
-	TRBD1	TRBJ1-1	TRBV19	CASSATPRGMNTEAFF	TGTGCCAGTAGTGCCACCCCCAGGGGGATGAACACTGAAGCTTTCTTT
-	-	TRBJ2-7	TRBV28	CASSGTGEEYEQYF	TGTGCCAGCAGTGGGACGGGGGAAGAGTACGAGCAGTACTTC
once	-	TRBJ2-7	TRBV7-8	CASSLSSYEQYF	TGTGCCAGCAGTCTGAGCTCCTACGAGCAGTACTTC
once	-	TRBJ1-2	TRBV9	CASGVSGIHGYTF	TGTGCCAGTGGAGTTTCAGGGATCCATGGCTACACCTTC
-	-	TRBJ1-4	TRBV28	CASSTLDSVANEKLFF	TGTGCCAGCAGCACCCTGGACAGCGTGGCTAATGAAAAACTGTTTTTT
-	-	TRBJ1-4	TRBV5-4	CASGAGGREEKLFF	TGTGCCAGCGGGGCTGGGGGAAGGGAGGAAAAACTGTTTTTT
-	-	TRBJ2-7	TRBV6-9	CASSYSAIGGYEQYF	TGTGCCAGCAGTTATTCGGCCATTGGGGGCTACGAGCAGTACTTC
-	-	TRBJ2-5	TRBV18	CASSPELRGETQYF	TGTGCCAGCTCACCAGAGCTTAGAGGGGAGACCCAGTACTTC
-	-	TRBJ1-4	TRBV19	CASSPREKLFF	TGTGCCAGTAGCCCACGGGAAAAACTGTTTTTT
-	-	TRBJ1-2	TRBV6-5	CATSDLYGYTF	TGTGCCACCTCGGATCTCTATGGCTACACCTTC
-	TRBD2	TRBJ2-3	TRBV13	CASSARWTSGGTDTQYF	TGTGCCAGCAGCGCTCGATGGACTAGCGGGGGGACAGATACGCAGTATTTT
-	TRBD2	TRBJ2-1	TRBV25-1	CASSERGDDNEQFF	TGTGCCAGCAGTGAGCGGGGGGACGACAATGAGCAGTTCTTC
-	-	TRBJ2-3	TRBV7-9	CASSLSGPKDTQYF	TGTGCCAGCAGCTTATCGGGACCAAAAGATACGCAGTATTTT
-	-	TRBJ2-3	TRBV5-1	CASSLNWDTQYF	TGCGCCAGCAGCTTGAATTGGGATACGCAGTATTTT
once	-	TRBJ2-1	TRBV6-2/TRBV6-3	CASSRLNEQFF	TGTGCCAGCAGTAGACTCAATGAGCAGTTCTTC
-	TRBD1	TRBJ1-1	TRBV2	CATQWTGDTEAFF	TGTGCCACCCAGTGGACAGGGGATACTGAAGCTTTCTTT